These 17 T cell receptor beta chains share one sample of origin, sequenced in a study of cytomegalovirus exposure and HLA in healthy donors. Primers included in the PCR were 60 Vbeta and 13 Jbeta primers. Generated by immunoSEQ multiplex PCR, the TCRdb table keeps only in-frame clones and is missing some. The data show about 120,000 clones, 79% seen once. The sequenced material came from PBMCs. These receptors were collected from a man between 25 and 39 years old in good health and CMV-seropositive.

V is TRBV9 and J is TRBJ2-7; TRBD2 agrees at 8 bases. The CDR3 contains 15 residues. CDR1 and CDR2 (germline): SGDLS, YYNGEE. Losses at the gene ends were 5 bases for V and 0 bases for J; bases not matched to a gene: 7. The CDR3 nucleotides are TGTGCCAGCAGTACCGGGGGGGCGAGCTCCTACGAGCAGTACTTC. Its protein product is CASSTGGASSYEQYF. Full variable domain (outside the CDR3, taken from reference TRBV9 and TRBJ2-7): DSGVTQTPKHLITATGQRVTLRCSPRSGDLSVYWYQQSLDQGLQFLIQYYNGEERAKGNILERFSAQQFPDLHSELNLSSLELGDSALYFCASSTGGASSYEQYFGPGTRLTVT.

V is TRBV11-3 and J is TRBJ2-7, with 7 positions matching TRBD1. The V gene end was trimmed by 1 base and the J gene end by 0 bases; junction bases not matched to a gene: 6. The CDR3 loop spans 16 amino acids. Germline CDR1 SGHNT, CDR2 YENEEA. The DNA for the CDR3 is TGTGCCAGCAGCTTAGGACAGGGAACGGGCTCCTACGAGCAGTACTTC. Translated: CASSLGQGTGSYEQYF.

The chain is built from TRBV7-2 and TRBJ1-1, with D possibly being TRBD1 (5 bases). Germline V gives CDR1 SGHTA, CDR2 FQGNSA. V gave up 4 bases and J gave up 1 base, with 13 bases separating them. The CDR3 totals 15 residues. CDR3 in DNA: TGTGCCAGCAGCTATCGCGGGGGGACGAACACTGAAGCTTTCTTT. As protein: CASSYRGGTNTEAFF.

A word on this clone: A read error may produce the germline difference seen at one junction end. The V and J genes are TRBV5-1 and TRBJ2-4; 10 positions agree with TRBD1. Germline V gene sequence: CDR1 SGHRS, CDR2 YFSETQ. CDR3 length equals 16 residues. The CDR3 spells CASSLAGDRGQNSQYF. The CDR3 DNA reads TGCGCCAGCAGCTTGGCCGGGGACAGGGGACAAAACAGTCAGTACTTC. Variable domain in full (rest from reference TRBV5-1 and TRBJ2-4): KAGVTQTPRYLIKTRGQQVTLSCSPISGHRSVSWYQQTPGQGLQFLFEYFSETQRNKGNFPGRFSGRQFSNSRSEMNVSTLELGDSALYLCASSLAGDRGQNSQYFGAGTRLSVL.

This chain links TRBV5-1 with TRBJ2-2; 7 bases fit TRBD1. J was trimmed by 7 bases and V by 0 bases; bases with no gene match: 9. The CDR3 has 16 residues. Per germline, CDR1 SGHRS and CDR2 YFSETQ. CDR3 sequence (DNA): TGCGCCAGCAGCTTGGCCGTCGACAGGGCCGGCGGGGAGCTGTTTTTT. Translated: CASSLAVDRAGGELFF. The complete variable domain, with remaining parts taken from reference TRBV5-1 and TRBJ2-2, reads KAGVTQTPRYLIKTRGQQVTLSCSPISGHRSVSWYQQTPGQGLQFLFEYFSETQRNKGNFPGRFSGRQFSNSRSEMNVSTLELGDSALYLCASSLAVDRAGGELFFGEGSRLTVL.

This sequence joins TRBV18 and TRBJ2-7, with no clear D. Trimming took 11 bases from V and 4 from J, leaving 9 bases between them. Germline-derived CDR1 and CDR2 are KGHSH and LQKENI. This CDR3 is 10 amino acids long. The CDR3 loop reads CAARSYEQYF. The CDR3 nucleotides are TGTGCCGCCCGGAGTTACGAGCAGTACTTC.

This chain links TRBV7-6 with TRBJ2-7; D gene uncertain. This CDR3 contains 13 residues. Between the trimmed V and J ends, which lost 1 base and 3 bases, there was a span of 7 bases. CDR1 and CDR2 from the germline V gene are SGHVS and FNYEAQ. The CDR3 is CASSLETSYEQYF. CDR3 DNA sequence: TGTGCCAGCAGCTTAGAGACAAGCTACGAGCAGTACTTC.

The CDR3 here is CASSPRAGEGSYEQYF. CDR3 sequence (DNA): TGTGCCAGCAGTCCCAGAGCGGGAGAGGGCTCCTACGAGCAGTACTTC. This chain joins TRBV6-6 and TRBJ2-7, with TRBD2 matching 8 bases. The ends lost 5 bases at V and 0 bases at J; junction bases unmatched: 9. CDR1 MNHNY and CDR2 SVGAGI come from the germline V gene (reference sequence). This CDR3 contains 16 residues.

The chain couples TRBV7-3 to TRBJ1-3; D not resolved. Germline CDR1 SGHTA, CDR2 FQGTGA. The length of the CDR3 is 13 residues. V was clipped by 5 bases and J by 4 bases, with 9 bases between them. For the CDR3, the DNA is TGTGCCAGCAGCATCCTCCCCGGAAACACCATATATTTT. It is translated as CASSILPGNTIYF.

The rearrangement uses TRBV9 and TRBJ1-1, with D perhaps TRBD1 (5 bases). Trimming took 0 bases from V and 10 from J, leaving 13 bases between them. This CDR3 has 13 residues. CDR1 SGDLS and CDR2 YYNGEE come from the germline V gene. The CDR3 DNA follows: TGTGCCAGCAGCGTAGAGGAGGGGTCGGGAGCTTTCTTT. This translates into CASSVEEGSGAFF.

The chain couples TRBV7-6 to TRBJ2-2; D possibly corresponds to TRBD1 (5 bases). Trimming left V 1 base short and J 7 bases short, with 7 bases between. The CDR3 sequence is 13 residues long. Per the germline V gene, CDR1 is SGHVS and CDR2 is FNYEAQ. The CDR3 sequence is CASSLEGYGELFF. In DNA, the CDR3 is TGTGCCAGCAGCTTAGAGGGGTACGGGGAGCTGTTTTTT.

Of note for this clone: The germline gene is not matched at one end of the junction; a read error may be the cause. CDR3 coding DNA: TGTGCCAGCAGCCGAGGCGGGATAGCCAAAAACAGTCAGTACTTC. The encoded protein is CASSRGGIAKNSQYF. The chain combines TRBV28 with TRBJ2-4, with D possibly being TRBD2 (6 bases). Per germline, CDR1 MDHEN and CDR2 SYDVKM. CDR3 size: 15 residues.

The chain recombines TRBV5-5 with TRBJ2-1; 7 nucleotides line up with TRBD2. The CDR3 runs to 20 residues. Germline CDR1 and CDR2: SGHKS and YYEKEE (reference sequence). Germline trimming cut 4 bases from V and 5 bases from J; bases unmatched to any gene: 24. The CDR3 region has the DNA TGTGCCAGCAGCGCCGGGGTACCCCTCGGCGGGAGTTATGGTAACAATGAGCAGTTCTTC. This encodes CASSAGVPLGGSYGNNEQFF.

This chain joins TRBV9 and TRBJ1-3; D gene unclear. V lost 3 bases and J 4 bases, leaving 5 bases between the germline ends. The CDR3 contains 12 residues. Germline CDR1 is SGDLS and CDR2 is YYNGEE. CDR3 coding DNA: TGTGCCAGCAGCGAACAGGGAAACACCATATATTTT. Translation: CASSEQGNTIYF.

About this clone: The sample contains more than one DNA sequence encoding this CDR3. The chain uses TRBV7-6 and TRBJ2-1; no clear D gene. There are 13 residues in the CDR3. Germline loops: CDR1 SGHVS, CDR2 FNYEAQ. V dropped 5 bases and J dropped 5 bases, with 10 bases sitting between them. As DNA, the CDR3 is TGTGCCAGCAGCCTAGGCCAGAACAATGAGCAGTTCTTC. Amino acids: CASSLGQNNEQFF.

V usage is TRBV30 and J usage is TRBJ1-5; maybe TRBD1 (5 bases). The CDR3 runs to 13 residues. V was pared by 5 bases and J by 3 bases, with 11 bases between. Per germline, CDR1 GTSNPN and CDR2 SVGIG (reference sequence). This CDR3 reads CAWSGDDNQPQHF. CDR3 nucleotides: TGTGCCTGGTCGGGGGATGACAATCAGCCCCAGCATTTT.

The rearrangement links TRBV10-2 to TRBJ1-1; D is undetermined. The length of the CDR3 is 12 residues. Trimming took off 5 bases at V and 3 bases at J, with 7 bases between the two ends. From germline, CDR1 is WSHSY and CDR2 SAAADI. Here the CDR3 reads CASSISDTEAFF. The CDR3 DNA follows: TGCGCCAGCAGTATTTCCGACACTGAAGCTTTCTTT.